This entry lists 30 T cell receptor beta chains sequenced from one sample in a study of T-cell reconstitution after alpha-beta-depleted transplantation in children (dated by TCRdb to 2016 to 2017). Receptor amplification or capture employed PCR. The instrument given in TCRdb is Illumina HiSeq 2500. TCR libraries were prepared with molecular barcoding, using unique molecular identifiers to normalize TCRbeta repertoire quantification. TCRdb cleaned the public reads at Q25 with fastp, built clones with MiXCR and kept in-frame beta chains. Rows with one shared CDR3 protein collapse into an entry with the most common genes and DNA. This sample has hundreds of thousands of distinct CDR3 sequences in its table, and roughly 13% of those were observed once. 2% to 2.5% of the sample belongs to the ten largest clones. The treatment or condition tag for this specimen amounts to: allogeneic hematopoietic cell transplantation with graft depleted of TCRalphabeta T cells and CD19 B cells.

The sequencing used PBMCs, mostly from graft donor cells, collected 360 days after TCRalphabeta/CD19-depleted stem cell transplant. The receptors derive from a male patient younger than 18 who had a stem cell transplant for acute myeloid leukemia, so the T cells may come from the graft donor.

The V and J genes are TRBV7-2 and TRBJ2-7, with D possibly TRBD1 on 6 matching bases. The CDR3 covers 15 residues. Trimming shortened V by 2 bases and J by 3 bases, and 14 bases separated the two germline ends. Germline lookup yields CDR1 SGHTA and CDR2 FQGNSA. The CDR3 protein is CASSLWDTFDYEQYF. The CDR3 coding sequence is TGTGCCAGCAGCTTATGGGACACCTTTGACTACGAGCAGTACTTC.

The genes are TRBV19 and TRBJ2-7, with D unresolved. This CDR3 contains 16 residues. V was clipped by 5 bases and J by 3 bases, with 20 bases between them. The germline gives CDR1 LNHDA, CDR2 SQIVND (reference sequence). For the CDR3, the DNA is TGTGCCAGTAGTGGTAGCCGCAGTGGGTTGATCTACGAGCAGTACTTC. Encoded protein: CASSGSRSGLIYEQYF.

The chain combines TRBV27 with TRBJ2-3; D gene unclear. V was trimmed by 5 bases and J by 2 bases, leaving 11 bases between them. The CDR3 contains 14 residues. Germline CDR1 and CDR2: MNHEY and SMNVEV (reference sequence). CDR3 amino acids: CASSPPGPTDTQYF. The CDR3 region has the DNA TGTGCCAGCAGTCCCCCCGGACCCACAGATACGCAGTATTTT.

The chain joins TRBV28 to TRBJ2-7; possible D gene TRBD2, 5 bases. CDR1 MDHEN and CDR2 SYDVKM come from the germline V gene. Trimming stripped 10 bases from V and 8 bases from J, with 21 bases between. This CDR3 has 13 residues. CDR3 region: CATSTEGSSKQYF. The CDR3 DNA follows: TGTGCCACGTCAACAGAGGGCTCCAGTAAGCAGTACTTC.

This clonotype was seen ten or more times. This chain uses TRBV9 with TRBJ2-5; D is unclear. CDR3 length equals 13 residues. Germline V gene sequence: CDR1 SGDLS, CDR2 YYNGEE. The ends were cut back, 0 bases at V and 2 bases at J, with 5 bases in the middle. CDR3 in amino acids: CASSVDPQETQYF. In DNA form, the CDR3 reads TGTGCCAGCAGCGTAGACCCTCAAGAGACCCAGTACTTC.

This clonotype appeared a few times. This rearrangement joins TRBV11-2 to TRBJ2-5; either TRBD1 or TRBD2 may supply D (5 bases each). V lost 5 bases and J 0 bases, leaving 10 bases between the germline ends. This CDR3 contains 14 residues. Germline V gene lookup returns CDR1 SGHAT and CDR2 FQNNGV. Written as DNA, the CDR3 is TGTGCCAGCAGCATTACGGGACACCAAGAGACCCAGTACTTC. Amino acids: CASSITGHQETQYF. The full variable domain, rest sourced from reference TRBV11-2 and TRBJ2-5, is EAGVAQSPRYKIIEKRQSVAFWCNPISGHATLYWYQQILGQGPKLLIQFQNNGVVDDSQLPKDRFSAERLKGVDSTLKIQPAKLEDSAVYLCASSITGHQETQYFGPGTRLLVL.

This chain joins TRBV7-9 and TRBJ2-2, with D perhaps being TRBD1 or TRBD2 (5 bases each). The CDR3 sequence is 17 residues long. CDR1 and CDR2 from the germline V gene are SEHNR and FQNEAQ (reference sequence). The V end lost 0 bases, the J end lost 2 bases, and 13 bases lay between the germline ends. The CDR3 sequence: CASSLALGGTNTGELFF. In DNA form, the CDR3 reads TGTGCCAGCAGCTTAGCGCTGGGTGGGACCAACACCGGGGAGCTGTTTTTT. Variable domain in full (rest from reference TRBV7-9 and TRBJ2-2): DTGVSQNPRHKITKRGQNVTFRCDPISEHNRLYWYRQTLGQGPEFLTYFQNEAQLEKSRLLSDRFSAERPKGSFSTLEIQRTEQGDSAMYLCASSLALGGTNTGELFFGEGSRLTVL.

A few counts support this clonotype. This chain uses TRBV29-1 with TRBJ2-1; 15 bases match TRBD2. V lost 7 bases to trimming and J lost 15 bases; unmatched junction nucleotides: 13. The CDR3 is 14 amino acids. CDR1 is SQVTM and CDR2 is ANQGSEA in the germline V gene. The CDR3 loop is CSAYWGLAGGRGFF. The CDR3 nucleotides read TGCAGCGCCTATTGGGGACTAGCGGGAGGCCGGGGGTTCTTC.

Only a few counts were recorded for this clonotype. The chain uses TRBV6-1 and TRBJ2-5; D possibly corresponds to TRBD2 (7 bases). Trimming took 7 bases from V and 4 from J, leaving 16 bases between them. CDR1 is MNHNS, CDR2 SASEGT, per germline. CDR3 length: 14 amino acids. The CDR3 nucleotides are TGTGCCAGCATCTCCCTGGGGGGGCCAGAGACCCAGTACTTC. Its translation is CASISLGGPETQYF.

This clonotype was observed at least ten times. The chain uses TRBV7-2 and TRBJ2-3; 10 bases align to TRBD2. Trimming at V came to 5 bases and at J to 5 bases, leaving 7 bases not matched to a gene. Germline values: CDR1 SGHTA, CDR2 FQGNSA. CDR3 length equals 15 residues. CDR3: CASSVLAGDVDTQYF. CDR3 bases: TGTGCCAGCAGCGTTCTAGCGGGAGACGTAGATACGCAGTATTTT.

The chain carries TRBV9 and TRBJ2-3; TRBD1 agrees at 9 bases. The CDR3 extends over 16 amino acids. V was clipped by 1 base and J by 5 bases; unmatched bases: 8. Germline assignment: CDR1 SGDLS and CDR2 YYNGEE. CDR3 coding DNA: TGTGCCAGCAGCGTACCGACCGGGGACAGGGTAGATACGCAGTATTTT. Translation: CASSVPTGDRVDTQYF.

This clonotype was seen a handful of times. The gene calls are TRBV28 and TRBJ1-4, with 8 bases matching TRBD1. Germline V gene lookup returns CDR1 MDHEN and CDR2 SYDVKM. The trim removed 1 base at V and 5 bases at J, leaving 9 bases unmatched. CDR3 length: 17 amino acids. Here the CDR3 reads CASSLSAGGPFNEKLFF. The DNA of the CDR3 is TGTGCCAGCAGTTTATCGGCAGGGGGCCCCTTCAATGAAAAACTGTTTTTT.

V is TRBV7-9 and J is TRBJ1-1; 11 nucleotides agree with TRBD1. Per the germline V gene, CDR1 is SEHNR and CDR2 is FQNEAQ (reference sequence). The V and J ends lost 2 bases and 5 bases, in that order; junction bases with no gene match: 4. The CDR3 totals 15 residues. The CDR3 coding sequence is TGTGCCAGCAGCTTATCGGACAGGGGGCATACTGAAGCTTTCTTT. It codes for CASSLSDRGHTEAFF.

The chain employs TRBV24-1 and TRBJ2-1; no reliable D call. CDR1 KGHDR and CDR2 SFDVKD come from the germline V gene. Trimming removed 0 bases from V and 2 bases from J, with 7 bases in between. This CDR3 contains 15 residues. The CDR3 protein is CATSDLLSPYNEQFF. CDR3 nucleotide sequence: TGTGCCACCAGTGATTTGCTTTCACCCTACAATGAGCAGTTCTTC.

This clonotype was seen ten or more times. The chain carries TRBV4-3 and TRBJ1-1; D remains unclear. Per germline, CDR1 LGHNA and CDR2 YSLEER. This CDR3 has 14 residues. Deletions cut 0 bases from V and 12 bases from J, with 17 bases between. CDR3 bases: TGCGCCAGCAGCCAAGATTGGCGCGGGGTTACGACTTTCTTT. Protein product: CASSQDWRGVTTFF.

This rearrangement joins TRBV18 to TRBJ2-1, with 9 positions matching TRBD2. V lost 0 bases, J lost 2 bases, and 5 bases stayed unmatched. CDR3 length: 17 residues. From germline, CDR1 is KGHSH and CDR2 LQKENI. The CDR3 DNA follows: TGTGCCAGCTCACCACCGGGGCGGGAGGGCCCCTACAATGAGCAGTTCTTC. It specifies CASSPPGREGPYNEQFF.

This chain uses TRBV12-3 or TRBV12-4 with TRBJ1-5; 10 bases are a match to TRBD1. V gave up 1 base and J gave up 2 bases; unmatched junction bases: 8. The CDR3 sequence is 18 residues long. The CDR3 nucleotides are TGTGCCAGCAGTTTAGGGACAGGGGGGCCTGGAGGCAATCAGCCCCAGCATTTT. Translated: CASSLGTGGPGGNQPQHF.

This clonotype was seen repeatedly, ten times or more. The chain links TRBV29-1 to TRBJ2-5; TRBD1 aligns across 7 bases. V lost 7 bases and J lost 5; bases outside the gene matches: 7. Germline V CDR1 and CDR2: SQVTM, ANQGSEA. This CDR3 comprises 12 residues. CDR3 region: CSGTGPPETQYF. The CDR3 coding sequence is TGCAGCGGGACAGGCCCTCCCGAGACCCAGTACTTC. Variable domain in full (rest from reference TRBV29-1 and TRBJ2-5): SAVISQKPSRDICQRGTSLTIQCQVDSQVTMMFWYRQQPGQSLTLIATANQGSEATYESGFVIDKFPISRPNLTFSTLTVSNMSPEDSSIYLCSGTGPPETQYFGPGTRLLVL.

This clonotype was detected only a few times. The chain employs TRBV28 and TRBJ2-1, with 12 nucleotides matching TRBD2. Per germline, CDR1 MDHEN and CDR2 SYDVKM. J gave up 8 bases and V 6 bases, and 5 bases lay outside the gene matches. The CDR3 spans 14 residues. The CDR3 region is CASRTSGRSDEQFF. CDR3 in DNA: TGTGCCAGCAGGACTAGCGGGAGATCTGATGAGCAGTTCTTC.

V gene TRBV7-9 combines with J gene TRBJ2-1; D is perhaps TRBD1 (5 bases). Germline CDR1 is SEHNR and CDR2 is FQNEAQ (reference sequence). V lost 5 bases to trimming and J lost 3 bases, with 14 bases between them. CDR3 length: 15 residues. This chain's CDR3 is CASSAPRGDYNEQFF. As DNA, the CDR3 is TGTGCCAGCAGCGCTCCTAGGGGCGACTACAATGAGCAGTTCTTC.

In its sample, this clonotype was seen many times. The chain has TRBV28 and TRBJ2-1; 8 bases are shared with TRBD2. The junction had 11 bases not matched to a gene; V was cut back by 5 bases and J by 2 bases. CDR3 length equals 17 residues. The V gene's germline CDR1 is MDHEN and CDR2 SYDVKM. CDR3 loop: CASSTQGLADPYNEQFF. CDR3 sequence (DNA): TGTGCCAGCAGTACCCAAGGACTAGCTGATCCCTACAATGAGCAGTTCTTC.

The DNA of the CDR3 is TGTGCCAGCAGCTCCCGTGACAGGGTTCCCTACTACGAGCAGTACTTC. This translates into CASSSRDRVPYYEQYF. The gene calls are TRBV11-2 and TRBJ2-7, with 7 bases fitting TRBD1. Looked up from germline, CDR1 is SGHAT and CDR2 is FQNNGV. J lost 3 bases, V lost 4 bases, and 12 bases had no gene match. The CDR3 is 16 residues long.

The chain recombines TRBV18 with TRBJ1-5; 11 nucleotides agree with TRBD1. Trimming removed 6 bases from V and 7 bases from J; junction bases left unmatched: 14. The CDR3 spans 17 residues. The V gene's germline CDR1 is KGHSH and CDR2 LQKENI. The CDR3 loop reads CASSQSWTGGVEQPQHF. The CDR3 DNA is TGTGCCAGCTCTCAGAGCTGGACAGGGGGCGTTGAACAGCCCCAGCATTTT.

The CDR3 spells CASSYGTDNEQFF. DNA of the CDR3: TGCGCCAGCAGCTACGGGACTGACAATGAGCAGTTCTTC. This rearrangement joins TRBV5-1 to TRBJ2-1; maybe TRBD2 (6 bases). The CDR3 sequence is 13 residues long. Trimming cost V 3 bases and J 5 bases, with 9 bases left between them. Germline CDR1 is SGHRS and CDR2 is YFSETQ.

This clonotype was counted many times. V usage is TRBV6-2 or TRBV6-3 and J usage is TRBJ2-1; TRBD2 matches at 11 bases. The CDR3 is 15 amino acids. Germline loops: CDR1 MNHEY, CDR2 SVGEGT. Trimming took 6 bases from V and 7 from J; bases not matched to a gene: 8. CDR3 DNA sequence: TGTGCCAGCAGAGATATAGCGGGAGGGTGGAATGAGCAGTTCTTC. Translating it yields CASRDIAGGWNEQFF.

This chain links TRBV5-1 with TRBJ2-7; no reliable D call. Germline assignment: CDR1 SGHRS and CDR2 YFSETQ. The V gene lost 0 bases and the J gene lost 5 bases, with 12 bases spanning the gap. CDR3 length: 14 residues. CDR3 residues: CASSLAPVGNEQYF. The CDR3 nucleotides are TGCGCCAGCAGCTTGGCCCCAGTTGGCAACGAGCAGTACTTC.

V usage is TRBV4-2 and J usage is TRBJ2-3; 7 bases map to TRBD2. The CDR3 covers 15 residues. Germline CDR1 reads LGHNA; CDR2 reads YNFKEQ. V lost 3 bases to trimming and J lost 6 bases; unmatched junction nucleotides: 9. CDR3 bases: TGTGCCAGCAGCCACCCCTTGGGAGGGCCGGATACGCAGTATTTT. Translated: CASSHPLGGPDTQYF.

This sequence joins TRBV28 and TRBJ2-5; 8 bases fit TRBD1. The CDR3 is 15 amino acids. Trimming removed 3 bases from V and 5 bases from J; junction bases left unmatched: 8. The germline V gene has CDR1 MDHEN and CDR2 SYDVKM. CDR3 nucleotide sequence: TGTGCCAGCAGTTTTCTCCCGGGACAGGTGGAGACCCAGTACTTC. It translates to CASSFLPGQVETQYF.

This clonotype was counted many times. J is TRBJ2-7 and V is TRBV6-5; D may be TRBD1 (6 bases). V shed 4 bases and J shed 7 bases, with 20 bases lying between them. Germline CDR1 reads MNHEY; CDR2 reads SVGAGI. The CDR3 sequence is 15 residues long. The CDR3 DNA follows: TGTGCCAGCAGTTTGAGGGGGACCGAAACGGGAGAGCAGTACTTC. The encoded protein is CASSLRGTETGEQYF.

V gene TRBV7-2 combines with J gene TRBJ2-1; TRBD2 matches 9 bases. The V and J ends lost 5 bases and 8 bases, in that order; junction bases with no gene match: 13. CDR3 length: 16 residues. The germline V gene has CDR1 SGHTA and CDR2 FQGNSA. The CDR3 nucleotides read TGTGCCAGCAGCATGGGACTAGCCGCTTATAGGGATGAGCAGTTCTTC. Translating gives CASSMGLAAYRDEQFF.